The T cell receptor beta chain described here comes from a study of T cells after yellow fever vaccination. In making TCR cDNA, 5'RACE template switching added a universal primer site and UMIs to it. From the 5' RACE reads, TCRdb called clonotypes with MiXCR, one entry per CDR3 protein. The sample yields roughly 120,000 distinct CDR3 sequences, 7.5% to 9.5% seen once. Regarding the study as a whole: Boosting was followed by the reappearance of most primary-vaccination clones (around 96% CD4, 70% to 90% CD8). Within FACS-sorted repertoires, abundant clonotypes contaminating from the bulk population could be present. Peaking on day 5 versus 15, the secondary response was faster but weaker.

A remark on this clonotype: Antigen: not known.

The TCR was taken from a man under 40 who received the YFV17D yellow fever vaccine. Sequencing used CD8+ T cells sorted from PBMCs, obtained 45 days after the yellow fever booster vaccination.

As DNA, the CDR3 is TGCAGCGTTGAAGGGGGGACAGGGGCGCACGAGCAGTACTTC. It specifies CSVEGGTGAHEQYF. J is TRBJ2-7 and V is TRBV29-1, with 10 bases lining up with TRBD1. The CDR3 spans 14 residues. The germline V gene encodes CDR1 SQVTM and CDR2 ANQGSEA. Trimming at V came to 1 base and at J to 5 bases, leaving 5 bases not matched to a gene.